This passage covers 13 T cell receptor beta chains from one sample sequenced in a study of control samples from healthy donors and cancer patients. TCRdb's copy holds only in-frame clones and misses some; the assay was immunoSEQ multiplex PCR. Listed are about 190,000 clones; 2.2% falls within the top ten. Input material: blood. The source of these receptors is a woman aged 25 to 45 in good health.

The V call is TRBV9, the J call TRBJ1-6; 9 bases are shared with TRBD1. CDR1 and CDR2 (germline): SGDLS, YYNGEE. The V and J ends lost 5 bases and 7 bases, in that order; junction bases with no gene match: 4. This CDR3 is built from 14 residues. The CDR3 protein is CASRKGTGNSPLHF. The CDR3 DNA reads TGTGCCAGCAGAAAGGGGACAGGGAATTCACCCCTCCACTTT.

The rearrangement uses TRBV19 and TRBJ2-3; unclear D gene. Germline assignment: CDR1 LNHDA and CDR2 SQIVND (reference sequence). Trimming left V 7 bases short and J 2 bases short, with 16 bases between. The CDR3 covers 15 residues. CDR3 nucleotides: TGTGCCAGTATGAAAGCACACCGCTACACAGATACGCAGTATTTT. As protein: CASMKAHRYTDTQYF. The full variable domain, rest sourced from reference TRBV19 and TRBJ2-3, is DGGITQSPKYLFRKEGQNVTLSCEQNLNHDAMYWYRQDPGQGLRLIYYSQIVNDFQKGDIAEGYSVSREKKESFPLTVTSAQKNPTAFYLCASMKAHRYTDTQYFGPGTRLTVL.

The CDR3 DNA follows: TGCAGCGTTGACCGCTTCGGGTCTGGGGCCAACGTCCTGACTTTC. Encoded protein: CSVDRFGSGANVLTF. V gene TRBV29-1 combines with J gene TRBJ2-6, with D unresolved. CDR1 SQVTM and CDR2 ANQGSEA come from the germline V gene. There are 15 residues in the CDR3. V was cut by 3 bases and J by 1 base, with 10 bases left in between. The full variable domain, its missing parts supplied by reference TRBV29-1 and TRBJ2-6, is SAVISQKPSRDICQRGTSLTIQCQVDSQVTMMFWYRQQPGQSLTLIATANQGSEATYESGFVIDKFPISRPNLTFSTLTVSNMSPEDSSIYLCSVDRFGSGANVLTFGAGSRLTVL.

The chain uses TRBV10-1 and TRBJ2-3; D may correspond to TRBD1 or TRBD2 (5 bases each). V lost 5 bases and J lost 1, with 13 bases in between. The germline CDR1 and CDR2 sequences are WNHNN and SYGVQD (reference sequence). CDR3 size: 15 residues. CDR3 protein: CASSSTRGGTDTQYF. DNA for the CDR3: TGCGCCAGCAGTTCGACAAGGGGAGGCACAGATACGCAGTATTTT.

J is TRBJ1-1 and V is TRBV5-1, with D tentatively TRBD1 (6 bases). V gave up 8 bases and J gave up 2 bases, with 16 bases separating them. This CDR3 has 14 amino acids. Germline V gene sequence: CDR1 SGHRS, CDR2 YFSETQ. Here the CDR3 DNA reads TGCGCCAGGAGGACAGCGAGGGAAAACACTGAAGCTTTCTTT. Amino acid sequence: CARRTARENTEAFF.

J is TRBJ1-1 and V is TRBV24-1; a possible D gene is TRBD1 (6 bases). This CDR3 has 15 residues. CDR1 is KGHDR and CDR2 is SFDVKD in the germline V gene. V was trimmed by 3 bases and J by 2 bases, leaving 12 bases between them. CDR3 coding DNA: TGTGCCACCAGTGATCCTGCGACAGGAAACACTGAAGCTTTCTTT. Encoded protein: CATSDPATGNTEAFF.

This chain connects TRBV6-5 to TRBJ1-2; the D is unclear. CDR3 size: 14 residues. Germline-derived CDR1 and CDR2 are MNHEY and SVGAGI. Between the trimmed V and J ends, which lost 2 bases and 5 bases, there was a span of 12 bases. Written as DNA, the CDR3 is TGTGCCAGCAGTTACGGAGAATTCCAGTATGGCTACACCTTC. It translates to CASSYGEFQYGYTF.

The J gene is TRBJ2-7, the V gene TRBV5-1; 7 bases line up with TRBD1. The V segment lost 4 bases and the J segment 6 bases; nucleotides outside the gene matches: 7. Germline V lookup: CDR1 SGHRS, CDR2 YFSETQ. The CDR3 sequence is 13 residues long. CDR3 sequence: CASSPRGQAEQYF. In DNA form, the CDR3 reads TGCGCCAGCAGCCCAAGGGGGCAAGCCGAGCAGTACTTC.

This rearrangement joins TRBV6-5 to TRBJ2-4; 9 positions agree with TRBD1. Germline V gene sequence: CDR1 MNHEY, CDR2 SVGAGI. This CDR3 has 14 amino acids. The J segment lost 9 bases and the V segment lost 6 bases, leaving 9 bases of the junction unmatched. The CDR3 DNA follows: TGTGCCAGCAGCGGGGACAGGGTTATCGGCATTCAGTACTTC. This sequence encodes CASSGDRVIGIQYF.

This CDR3 reads CASSSLASGANVLTF. CDR3 sequence (DNA): TGTGCCAGCAGTTCACTGGCCTCTGGGGCCAACGTCCTGACTTTC. The chain is built from TRBV6-5 and TRBJ2-6; no firm D call. The germline V gene has CDR1 MNHEY and CDR2 SVGAGI. With 4 bases removed from V and 0 bases from J, the gap between germline ends came to 7 bases. The CDR3 has 15 residues.

The chain links TRBV28 to TRBJ1-6; D is undetermined. The CDR3 is 11 residues long. From germline, CDR1 is MDHEN and CDR2 SYDVKM. V was pared by 10 bases and J by 11 bases, with 12 bases between. CDR3 sequence: CATSTLAPLHF. As DNA, the CDR3 is TGTGCCACCTCTACGTTGGCACCCCTCCACTTT.

This chain connects TRBV4-2 to TRBJ2-7, with D unclear. The ends were cut back, 4 bases at V and 0 bases at J, with 13 bases in the middle. CDR3 size: 15 residues. Germline V gene data show CDR1 as LGHNA and CDR2 as YNFKEQ. CDR3 region: CASSPSEGSSYEQYF. CDR3 coding DNA: TGTGCCAGCAGCCCGTCAGAAGGAAGCTCCTACGAGCAGTACTTC.

This chain's CDR3 is CASSYLVGAGGDNEQFF. The CDR3 region has the DNA TGTGCCAGCAGTTATTTGGTAGGGGCAGGGGGGGACAATGAGCAGTTCTTC. The gene calls are TRBV6-2 or TRBV6-3 and TRBJ2-1; D is perhaps TRBD1 or TRBD2 (7 bases each). The V gene's germline CDR1 is MNHEY and CDR2 SVGEGT. Trimming left V 3 bases short and J 5 bases short, with 20 bases between. The CDR3 has 17 residues.